Presented here are 19 T cell receptor beta chains from one specimen sequenced in a study of tumor-infiltrating lymphocytes in oesophageal squamous cell carcinoma. TCRdb processed the reads anew with MiXCR; each CDR3 protein has one entry. Of approximately 11,000 distinct CDR3 sequences listed, around 56% are singletons. Source material: blood. These receptor sequences come from a female donor with esophageal squamous cell carcinoma.

The rearrangement joins TRBV27 to TRBJ2-6; D not certain. The CDR3 has 18 residues. CDR1 MNHEY and CDR2 SMNVEV come from the germline V gene (reference sequence). The germline V and J ends were trimmed by 3 bases and 2 bases, with 17 bases remaining between them. CDR3: CASSFRSSNVAGANVLTF. CDR3 DNA: TGTGCCAGCAGTTTTCGGAGTTCCAACGTAGCTGGGGCCAACGTCCTGACTTTC.

This chain joins TRBV7-2 and TRBJ2-3; the match to TRBD1 covers 8 bases. The DNA end is more similar to TRBJ2-7, so the J call may be wrong. The CDR3 contains 15 residues. CDR1 is SGHTA and CDR2 is FQGNSA in the germline V gene. The CDR3 DNA follows: TGTGCCAGCAGCCTAATTACGGGACAGGCCTACGAGCAGTACTTC. Its translation: CASSLITGQAYEQYF.

This clonotype came up a few times. The chain carries TRBV7-6 and TRBJ2-5, with D unclear. The CDR3 is made up of 13 amino acids. Germline CDR1 is SGHVS and CDR2 is FNYEAQ. Trimming cost V 1 base and J 5 bases, with 8 bases left between them. The CDR3 reads CASSLVSWETQYF. CDR3 DNA sequence: TGTGCCAGCAGCTTAGTAAGCTGGGAGACCCAGTACTTC.

This clonotype has just one count. V usage is TRBV7-3 and J usage is TRBJ2-5, with no clear D. With the DNA end fitting TRBJ1-2 better, the J assignment may be wrong. The CDR3 extends over 14 amino acids. The germline V gene has CDR1 SGHTA and CDR2 FQGTGA. DNA of the CDR3: TGTGCCAGCAGCCCGGGGATTACGGACTATGGCTACACCTTC. Amino acids: CASSPGITDYGYTF.

Notes on this clonotype: This CDR3 is missing its conserved last phenylalanine or tryptophan, likely due to a read error. The chain carries TRBV6-8 and TRBJ2-1; no clear D. Trimming took 5 bases from V and 8 from J, leaving 16 bases between them. Germline V lookup: CDR1 MNHGY, CDR2 SAAAGT. CDR3 size: 14 residues. The CDR3 region has the DNA TGTGCCAGCAGTGCGACCTACAGTAACCATGAGCAGTTCATC. It translates to CASSATYSNHEQFI.

This clonotype is medium-sized within its sample. The chain carries TRBV7-6 and TRBJ2-5; TRBD2 agrees at 9 bases. The CDR3 extends over 17 amino acids. The trim removed 1 base at V and 7 bases at J, leaving 13 bases unmatched. Looked up from germline, CDR1 is SGHVS and CDR2 is FNYEAQ. The CDR3 bases are TGTGCCAGCAGCTTAGGTGGGGGCGGGAGGGCCATCGGGACCCAGTACTTC. The encoded protein is CASSLGGGGRAIGTQYF.

This chain links TRBV6-1 with TRBJ2-5; possible D gene TRBD1, 5 bases. TRBJ1-1 matches the DNA end more closely, so the J call is doubtful. Germline CDR1 and CDR2: MNHNS and SASEGT. The CDR3 runs to 14 residues. CDR3 amino acids: CASRYRQPNTEAFF. The CDR3 coding sequence is TGTGCCAGCAGGTACCGACAGCCGAACACTGAAGCTTTCTTT.

A word on this clonotype: This may arise from a read error, as a much more abundant clone is one base away. J is TRBJ2-7 and V is TRBV7-2; 11 nucleotides match TRBD2. The CDR3 length is 15 residues. The junction had 10 bases not matched to a gene; V was cut back by 5 bases and J by 7 bases. The germline V gene encodes CDR1 SGHTA and CDR2 FQGNSA. The CDR3 loop reads CASSTRTSGYNEQYF. In DNA form, the CDR3 reads TGTGCCAGCAGCACCCGGACTAGCGGGTACAATGAGCAGTACTTC. Full variable domain (rest looked up from reference TRBV7-2 and TRBJ2-7): GAGVSQSPSNKVTEKGKDVELRCDPISGHTALYWYRQSLGQGLEFLIYFQGNSAPDKSGLPSDRFSAERTGGSVSTLTIQRTQQEDSAVYLCASSTRTSGYNEQYFGPGTRLTVT.

As regards this clonotype: A read error may explain this, as a much larger clone is one base away. The chain employs TRBV7-6 and TRBJ2-3; the match to TRBD2 covers 7 bases. Germline loops: CDR1 SGHVS, CDR2 FNYEAQ. The CDR3 sequence is 15 residues long. The CDR3 region is CASSLGAGFTDMQYF. The CDR3 coding sequence is TGTGCCAGCAGCTTAGGAGCGGGGTTCACAGATATGCAGTATTTT.

The chain uses TRBV7-6 and TRBJ2-4, with a tentative D call TRBD2 (5 bases). Matching the DNA end better, TRBJ2-7 makes the J call doubtful. The CDR3 totals 15 residues. Germline V gene sequence: CDR1 SGHVS, CDR2 FNYEAQ. The chain's CDR3 is CASSLVPGSSYEQYF. CDR3 nucleotides: TGTGCCAGCAGCTTAGTTCCGGGGAGTTCCTACGAGCAGTACTTC.

The gene calls are TRBV7-6 and TRBJ2-2; D remains unclear. The germline V gene encodes CDR1 SGHVS and CDR2 FNYEAQ. Trimming stripped 5 bases from V and 6 bases from J, with 10 bases between. The CDR3 is 13 amino acids. CDR3 in amino acids: CASSKRNPGELFF. The CDR3 nucleotides read TGTGCCAGCAGCAAACGGAATCCCGGGGAGCTGTTTTTT. The complete variable domain, with remaining parts taken from reference TRBV7-6 and TRBJ2-2, reads GAGVSQSPRYKVTKRGQDVALRCDPISGHVSLYWYRQALGQGPEFLTYFNYEAQQDKSGLPNDRFSAERPEGSISTLTIQRTEQRDSAMYRCASSKRNPGELFFGEGSRLTVL.

This chain joins TRBV6-5 and TRBJ2-5; D uncertain. The J call is uncertain, as TRBJ2-1 better fits the DNA end. Germline V CDR1 and CDR2: MNHEY, SVGAGI. The CDR3 loop spans 14 amino acids. The CDR3: CASSGIGRSNEQFF. The CDR3 nucleotides are TGTGCCAGCAGTGGGATAGGACGTAGCAATGAGCAGTTCTTC.

This clonotype has a single count. The V call is TRBV7-6, the J call TRBJ2-3, with D uncertain. TRBJ2-2 explains the end of the DNA better; the J call may be wrong. This CDR3 region has 15 residues. Germline CDR1 SGHVS, CDR2 FNYEAQ. Written as DNA, the CDR3 is TGTGCCAGCAGCAAAAGCCACGCGAACACCGGGGAGCTGTTTTTT. This gives the protein CASSKSHANTGELFF.

The chain carries TRBV7-2 and TRBJ2-7, with TRBD2 matching over 7 bases. The V segment lost 4 bases and the J segment 7 bases; nucleotides outside the gene matches: 16. Per germline, CDR1 SGHTA and CDR2 FQGNSA. The CDR3 length is 16 residues. The CDR3 region has the DNA TGTGCCAGCAGCTGGCGACTAGCAAGTAATCACAATGAGCAGTACTTC. Translating gives CASSWRLASNHNEQYF.

Judged by abundance, this clonotype is medium-sized (0.01 to 0.1%). The rearrangement uses TRBV7-9 and TRBJ1-6, with a weak D call TRBD1 (5 bases). The CDR3 loop spans 15 amino acids. Germline V lookup: CDR1 SEHNR, CDR2 FQNEAQ (reference sequence). Trimming pared 5 bases from V and 9 bases from J, leaving 17 bases between. As DNA, the CDR3 is TGTGCCAGCAGCCCCCCCGGGGGGAGGGGTTCACCCCTCCACTTT. It encodes CASSPPGGRGSPLHF. Complete variable domain (other parts from reference TRBV7-9 and TRBJ1-6): DTGVSQNPRHKITKRGQNVTFRCDPISEHNRLYWYRQTLGQGPEFLTYFQNEAQLEKSRLLSDRFSAERPKGSFSTLEIQRTEQGDSAMYLCASSPPGGRGSPLHFGNGTRLTVT.

This chain connects TRBV7-6 to TRBJ2-7, with D possibly being TRBD2 (5 bases). Between the trimmed V and J ends, which lost 5 bases and 0 bases, there was a span of 17 bases. Germline V gene data show CDR1 as SGHVS and CDR2 as FNYEAQ. The CDR3 extends over 16 amino acids. CDR3 in amino acids: CASSPFVAGRSYEQYF. Here the CDR3 DNA reads TGTGCCAGCAGCCCTTTCGTGGCGGGCCGCTCCTACGAGCAGTACTTC.

The chain links TRBV6-1 to TRBJ1-2, with 7 bases that match TRBD1. This CDR3 contains 15 residues. J lost 4 bases, V lost 1 base, and 6 bases had no gene match. Germline V gene data show CDR1 as MNHNS and CDR2 as SASEGT. CDR3 in amino acids: CASSEGRGDSYGYTF. The CDR3 DNA follows: TGTGCCAGCAGTGAAGGCCGGGGGGACAGCTATGGCTACACCTTC.

The J gene is TRBJ2-7, the V gene TRBV28; D is unclear. The DNA end is more similar to TRBJ2-1, so the J call may be wrong. CDR1 is MDHEN, CDR2 SYDVKM, per germline. This CDR3 has 15 amino acids. The CDR3 nucleotides read TGTGCCAGCAGTTTGTCCTTCCCCTCCTACAATGAGCAGTTCTTC. Its protein is CASSLSFPSYNEQFF.

About this clonotype itself: A much larger clone lies one base from this, so it may be a read error. The chain's CDR3 is CASHIIVSPQYEQFF. In DNA form, the CDR3 reads TGTGCCAGTCACATTATAGTATCACCCCAATACGAGCAGTTCTTC. V usage is TRBV27 and J usage is TRBJ2-5; no firm D call. The closer fit of TRBJ2-1 to the DNA end suggests the J call may be wrong. Germline lookup yields CDR1 MNHEY and CDR2 SMNVEV (reference sequence). The CDR3 extends over 15 amino acids.